Reported below is one T cell receptor beta chain. Its antigen remains unidentified. V lost 8 bases to trimming and J lost 9 bases, with 11 bases between them. CDR1 is LNHDA and CDR2 is SQIVND in the germline V gene (reference sequence). The CDR3 has 11 residues. The entry originates in a study of T cell responses to AZD1222 COVID-19 vaccine. Study information: Pooled samples include second doses given at about 4 or 12 weeks.

Study-level results: Among AZD1222 vaccinees, only six or seven were seropositive at baseline. Without day 14 samples, only post-peak T cell repertoires were studied.

Some clones are missing from TCRdb's copy, which holds only in-frame ones; the method was immunoSEQ multiplex PCR. This sample carries about 150,000 clones, about 87% of them seen once, and the ten largest clones take approximately 3.1%. The origin of this receptor is an adult in good health. The sequenced sample was peripheral blood, obtained on day 0 of AZD1222 vaccination. The V gene is TRBV19, the J gene TRBJ2-1; D may be TRBD2 (6 bases). The CDR3 reads CASRGNSEQFF. Here the CDR3 DNA reads TGTGCCAGTCGGGGGAACAGTGAGCAGTTCTTC. Complete variable domain (other parts from reference TRBV19 and TRBJ2-1): DGGITQSPKYLFRKEGQNVTLSCEQNLNHDAMYWYRQDPGQGLRLIYYSQIVNDFQKGDIAEGYSVSREKKESFPLTVTSAQKNPTAFYLCASRGNSEQFFGPGTRLTVL.